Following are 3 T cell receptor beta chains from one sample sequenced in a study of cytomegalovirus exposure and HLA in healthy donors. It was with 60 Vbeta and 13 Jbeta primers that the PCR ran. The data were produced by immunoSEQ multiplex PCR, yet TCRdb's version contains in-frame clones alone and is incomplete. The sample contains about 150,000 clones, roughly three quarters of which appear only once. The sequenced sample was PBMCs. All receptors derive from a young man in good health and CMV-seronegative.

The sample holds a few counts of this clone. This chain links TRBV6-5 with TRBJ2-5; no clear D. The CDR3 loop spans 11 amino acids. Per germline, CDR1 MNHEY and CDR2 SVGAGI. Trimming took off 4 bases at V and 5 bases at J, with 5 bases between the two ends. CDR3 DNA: TGTGCCAGCAGTTCCCTCGAGACCCAGTACTTC. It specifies CASSSLETQYF.

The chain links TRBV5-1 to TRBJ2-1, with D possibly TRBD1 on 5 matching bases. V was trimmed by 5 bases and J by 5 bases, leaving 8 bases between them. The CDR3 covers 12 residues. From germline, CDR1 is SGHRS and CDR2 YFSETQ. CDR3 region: CASRGVNNEQFF. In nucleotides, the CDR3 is TGCGCCAGCAGAGGGGTTAACAATGAGCAGTTCTTC.

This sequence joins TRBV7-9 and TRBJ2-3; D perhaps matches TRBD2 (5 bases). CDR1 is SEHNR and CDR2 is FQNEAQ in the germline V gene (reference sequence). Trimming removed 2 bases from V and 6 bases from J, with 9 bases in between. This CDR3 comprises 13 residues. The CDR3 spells CASSLQEGDTQYF. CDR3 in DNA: TGTGCCAGCAGCTTACAAGAGGGTGATACGCAGTATTTT. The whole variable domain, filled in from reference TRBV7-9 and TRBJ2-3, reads DTGVSQNPRHKITKRGQNVTFRCDPISEHNRLYWYRQTLGQGPEFLTYFQNEAQLEKSRLLSDRFSAERPKGSFSTLEIQRTEQGDSAMYLCASSLQEGDTQYFGPGTRLTVL.